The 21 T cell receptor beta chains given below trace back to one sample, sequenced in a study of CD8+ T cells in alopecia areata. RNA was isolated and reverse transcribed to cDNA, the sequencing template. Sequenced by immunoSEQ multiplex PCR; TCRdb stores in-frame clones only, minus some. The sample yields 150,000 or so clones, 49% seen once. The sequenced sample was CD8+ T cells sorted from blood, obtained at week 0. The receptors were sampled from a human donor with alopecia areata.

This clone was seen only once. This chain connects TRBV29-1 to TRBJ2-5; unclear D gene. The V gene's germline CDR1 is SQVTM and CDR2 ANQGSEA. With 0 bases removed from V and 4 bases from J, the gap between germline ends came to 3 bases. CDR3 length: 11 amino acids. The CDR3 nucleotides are TGCAGCGTTGAAGAGGGAGAGACCCAGTACTTC. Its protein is CSVEEGETQYF.

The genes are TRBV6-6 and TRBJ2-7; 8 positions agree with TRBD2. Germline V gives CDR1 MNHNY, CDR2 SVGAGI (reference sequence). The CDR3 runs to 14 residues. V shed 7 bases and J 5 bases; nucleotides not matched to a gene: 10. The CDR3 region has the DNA TGTGCCAGCAACCCGGTTAGCGGGGTCCACGAGCAGTACTTC. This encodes CASNPVSGVHEQYF.

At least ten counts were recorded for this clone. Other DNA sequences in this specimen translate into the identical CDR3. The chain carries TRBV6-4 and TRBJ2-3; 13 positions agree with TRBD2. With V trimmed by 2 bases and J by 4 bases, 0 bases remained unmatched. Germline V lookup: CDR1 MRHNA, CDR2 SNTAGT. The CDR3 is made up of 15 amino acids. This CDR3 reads CASSDTSGGADTQYF. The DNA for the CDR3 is TGTGCCAGCAGTGACACTAGCGGGGGGGCAGATACGCAGTATTTT.

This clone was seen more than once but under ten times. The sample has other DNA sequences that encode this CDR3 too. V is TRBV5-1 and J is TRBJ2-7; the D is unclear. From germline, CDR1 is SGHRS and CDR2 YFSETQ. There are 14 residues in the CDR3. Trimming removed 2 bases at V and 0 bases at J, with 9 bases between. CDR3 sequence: CASSLGRSSYEQYF. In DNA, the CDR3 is TGCGCCAGCAGCTTAGGCAGAAGCTCCTACGAGCAGTACTTC.

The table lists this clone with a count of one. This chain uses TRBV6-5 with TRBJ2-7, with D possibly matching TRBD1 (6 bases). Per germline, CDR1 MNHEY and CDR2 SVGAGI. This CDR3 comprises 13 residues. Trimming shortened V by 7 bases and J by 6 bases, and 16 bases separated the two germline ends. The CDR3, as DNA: TGTGCCAGCACTCCAGGGGCTGGGGGCGAGCAGTACTTC. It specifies CASTPGAGGEQYF.

The CDR3 here is CASSHRDSPGYGYTF. The DNA for the CDR3 is TGTGCCAGCAGCCACAGGGACAGCCCGGGCTATGGCTACACCTTC. The V call is TRBV7-2, the J call TRBJ1-2, with 7 bases aligning to TRBD1. This CDR3 spans 15 amino acids. Germline V gene data show CDR1 as SGHTA and CDR2 as FQGNSA. V shed 5 bases and J 4 bases; nucleotides not matched to a gene: 10.

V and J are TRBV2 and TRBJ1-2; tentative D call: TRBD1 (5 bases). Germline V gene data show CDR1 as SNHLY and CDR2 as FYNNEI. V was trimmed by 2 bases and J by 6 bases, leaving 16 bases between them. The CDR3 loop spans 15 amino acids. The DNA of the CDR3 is TGTGCCAGCAGTGAAATTGGACACATAGAGAATGGCTACACCTTC. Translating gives CASSEIGHIENGYTF.

The CDR3 coding sequence is TGCAGCGTTAGACTAGCCCAGGAGACCCAGTACTTC. This codes for CSVRLAQETQYF. This chain links TRBV29-1 with TRBJ2-5; TRBD2 agrees at 7 bases. Germline CDR1 is SQVTM and CDR2 is ANQGSEA. J gave up 5 bases and V 5 bases, and 5 bases lay outside the gene matches. The CDR3 covers 12 residues.

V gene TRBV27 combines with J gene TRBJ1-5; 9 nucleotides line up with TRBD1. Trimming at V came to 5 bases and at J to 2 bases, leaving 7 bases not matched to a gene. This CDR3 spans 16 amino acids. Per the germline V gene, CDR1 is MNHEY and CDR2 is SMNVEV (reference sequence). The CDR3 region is CASSPWTGEGNQPQHF. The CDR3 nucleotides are TGTGCCAGCAGTCCTTGGACAGGGGAGGGCAATCAGCCCCAGCATTTT.

CDR3 residues: CASSFSGTGPYEQYF. CDR3 DNA: TGTGCCAGTAGTTTCAGCGGGACAGGGCCCTACGAGCAGTACTTC. The rearrangement uses TRBV19 and TRBJ2-7, with 9 nucleotides matching TRBD1. With 5 bases clipped from V and 2 bases from J, the junction kept 7 bases outside the gene matches. Germline CDR1 LNHDA, CDR2 SQIVND (reference sequence). The CDR3 is 15 residues long.

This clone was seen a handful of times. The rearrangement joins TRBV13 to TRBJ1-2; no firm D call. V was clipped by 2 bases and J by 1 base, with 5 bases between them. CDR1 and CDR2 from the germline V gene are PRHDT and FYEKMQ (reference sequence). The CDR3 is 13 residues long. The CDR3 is CASSLNSNYGYTF. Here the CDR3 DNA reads TGTGCCAGCAGCTTAAACAGTAACTATGGCTACACCTTC.

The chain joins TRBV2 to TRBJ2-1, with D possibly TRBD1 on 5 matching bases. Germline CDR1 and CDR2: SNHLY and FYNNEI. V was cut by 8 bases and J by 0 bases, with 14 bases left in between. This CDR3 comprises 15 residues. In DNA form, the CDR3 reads TGTGCCAGCCCGAAGACAGCAAGCTCCTACAATGAGCAGTTCTTC. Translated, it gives CASPKTASSYNEQFF.

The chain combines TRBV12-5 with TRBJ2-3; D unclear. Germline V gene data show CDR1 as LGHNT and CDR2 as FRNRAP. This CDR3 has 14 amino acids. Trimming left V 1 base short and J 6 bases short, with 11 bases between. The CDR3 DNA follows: TGTGCTAGTGGTTTGGCTCCTCTCTACGATACGCAGTATTTT. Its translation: CASGLAPLYDTQYF.

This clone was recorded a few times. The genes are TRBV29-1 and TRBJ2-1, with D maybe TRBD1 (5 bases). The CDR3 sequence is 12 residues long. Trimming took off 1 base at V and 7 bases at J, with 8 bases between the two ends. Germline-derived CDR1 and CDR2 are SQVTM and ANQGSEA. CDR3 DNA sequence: TGCAGCGTTGAAGCAGGGTGGAATGAGCAGTTCTTC. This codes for CSVEAGWNEQFF.

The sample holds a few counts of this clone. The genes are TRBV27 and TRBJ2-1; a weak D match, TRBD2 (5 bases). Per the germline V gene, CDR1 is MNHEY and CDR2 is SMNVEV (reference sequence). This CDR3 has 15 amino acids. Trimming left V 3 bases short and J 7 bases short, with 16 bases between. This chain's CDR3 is CASSLIADPGNEQFF. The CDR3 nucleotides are TGTGCCAGCAGTTTGATAGCCGACCCGGGAAATGAGCAGTTCTTC.

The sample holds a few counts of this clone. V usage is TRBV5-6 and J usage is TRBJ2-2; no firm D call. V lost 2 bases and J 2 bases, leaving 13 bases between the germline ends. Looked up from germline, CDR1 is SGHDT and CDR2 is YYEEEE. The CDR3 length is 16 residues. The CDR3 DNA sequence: TGTGCCAGCAGCTTAACTTTGGATTATAACACCGGGGAGCTGTTTTTT. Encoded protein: CASSLTLDYNTGELFF.

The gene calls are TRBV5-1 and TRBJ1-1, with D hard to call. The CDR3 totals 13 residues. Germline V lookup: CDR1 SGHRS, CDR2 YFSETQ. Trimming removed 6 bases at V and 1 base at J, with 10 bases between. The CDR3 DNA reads TGCGCCAGCACCCCTTTGGGGAACACTGAAGCTTTCTTT. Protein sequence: CASTPLGNTEAFF. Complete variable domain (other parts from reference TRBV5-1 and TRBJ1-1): KAGVTQTPRYLIKTRGQQVTLSCSPISGHRSVSWYQQTPGQGLQFLFEYFSETQRNKGNFPGRFSGRQFSNSRSEMNVSTLELGDSALYLCASTPLGNTEAFFGQGTRLTVV.

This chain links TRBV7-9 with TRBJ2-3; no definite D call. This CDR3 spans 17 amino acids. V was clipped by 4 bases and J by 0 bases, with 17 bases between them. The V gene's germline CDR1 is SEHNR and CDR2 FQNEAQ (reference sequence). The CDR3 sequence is CASSSPGGSMSTDTQYF. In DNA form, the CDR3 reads TGTGCCAGCAGCTCCCCTGGTGGGTCCATGAGCACAGATACGCAGTATTTT.

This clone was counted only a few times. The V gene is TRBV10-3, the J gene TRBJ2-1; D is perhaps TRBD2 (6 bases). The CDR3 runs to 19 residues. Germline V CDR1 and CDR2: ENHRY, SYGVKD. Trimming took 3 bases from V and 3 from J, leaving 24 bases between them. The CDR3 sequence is CAISEAGLAVGESYNEQFF. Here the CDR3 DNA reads TGTGCCATCAGTGAAGCAGGATTAGCGGTGGGGGAAAGCTACAATGAGCAGTTCTTC.

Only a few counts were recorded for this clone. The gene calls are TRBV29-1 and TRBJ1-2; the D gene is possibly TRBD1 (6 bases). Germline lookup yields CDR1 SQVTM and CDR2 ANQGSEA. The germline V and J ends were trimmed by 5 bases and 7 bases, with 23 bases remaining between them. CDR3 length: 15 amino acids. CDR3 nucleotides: TGCAGCGTTCTCCCACCACACAGGGAGGTTGGTGGCTACACCTTC. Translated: CSVLPPHREVGGYTF.

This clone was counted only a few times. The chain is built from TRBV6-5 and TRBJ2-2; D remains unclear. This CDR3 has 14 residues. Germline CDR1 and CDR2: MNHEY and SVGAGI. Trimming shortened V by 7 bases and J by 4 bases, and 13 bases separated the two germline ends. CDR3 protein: CASTKSDSTGELFF. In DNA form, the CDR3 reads TGTGCCAGCACCAAATCCGACTCCACCGGGGAGCTGTTTTTT.